The 3 T cell receptor beta chains below were found in one sample sequenced in a study of T cells in localized non-small cell lung cancer. Clones were read by immunoSEQ multiplex PCR, and TCRdb kept only the in-frame ones, dropping some. The sample lists fewer than 12,000 clones; approximately 85% were seen once. The source material was peripheral blood, sampled before any cancer treatment. The receptors were sampled from a male donor aged 60 or over with stage III lung adenocarcinoma.

This sequence joins TRBV28 and TRBJ2-5; no firm D call. The CDR3 is 14 residues long. The germline V and J ends were trimmed by 5 bases and 1 base, with 11 bases remaining between them. The germline gives CDR1 MDHEN, CDR2 SYDVKM. The CDR3 bases are TGTGCCAGCAGTCTACCTACGGGCCAAGAGACCCAGTACTTC. It yields the protein CASSLPTGQETQYF.

The genes are TRBV9 and TRBJ1-6, with 8 bases lining up with TRBD1. Germline lookup yields CDR1 SGDLS and CDR2 YYNGEE. The CDR3 sequence is 15 residues long. Trimming cost V 2 bases and J 8 bases; bases outside gene matches: 6. The CDR3 sequence: CASSVRTGPDSPLHF. The CDR3 DNA sequence: TGTGCCAGCAGCGTGCGGACAGGGCCGGATTCACCCCTCCACTTT.

A single count supports this clone. The genes are TRBV4-1 and TRBJ1-2; the match to TRBD1 covers 11 bases. Germline assignment: CDR1 MGHRA and CDR2 YSYEKL. The CDR3 contains 17 residues. V lost 2 bases, J lost 6 bases, and 11 bases stayed unmatched. This CDR3 reads CASSQLYRDRGIHGYTF. CDR3 coding DNA: TGCGCCAGCAGCCAACTATACCGGGACAGGGGGATCCATGGCTACACCTTC.